The T cell receptor beta chain described here comes from a study of blood T cell repertoires in COVID-19 (dated by TCRdb to between 2020 and 2021). For the wider study: The collaborator samples originated in the United States, Italy and Spain and spanned the acute and convalescent phases of COVID-19. Deeply sampled blood TCRbeta repertoires from subjects exposed to, actively infected with, or recovered from COVID-19 were included in the dataset. Nearly every sample came with metadata listing a de-identified subject ID, COVID-19 status, age in years and sex. The samples were drawn from two sources: the first 160 participants of the ongoing ImmuneRACE study, and fewer than 1,500 subjects contributed by 6 global collaborators. The material from the prospective study consisted of cDNA or gDNA derived from T cells, B-cell-depleted T cells, or PBMCs. HLA class I and class II types, where available, came from metadata supplied by the sample provider rather than from assay-based typing. A freely available public database, intended as a resource for researchers studying the immune response to SARS-CoV-2, is where the repertoires were released.

Reading the germline V gene gives CDR1 SGHAT and CDR2 FQNNGV. Clipping removes 2 bases from V and 5 bases from J, with 5 as the unmatched junction base count. From its cysteine to its phenylalanine, the CDR3 spans 17 amino acids. The retained sequence is limited to the CDR3, 51 bases, with the frame set at the first base. On this clone: Its antigen target is currently unknown. One base away there is no much larger clone; base qualities are not given.

The collaborating institutions used their own protocols to collect whole blood in K2EDTA tubes. Collaborator samples were shipped for TCRbeta analysis as frozen whole blood, isolated PBMCs, or DNA extracted from either sample type. The immunoSEQ Assay, a bias-controlled multiplex PCR, was used to amplify TCRbeta CDR3 regions from genomic DNA. The authors' analysis ran thus. The number of nucleated cells in each sample was estimated from the amplification of reference gene primers within the assay. To quantify the absolute abundance of each unique TCRbeta CDR3 rearrangement, sequence reads were collapsed and filtered. For each sample, productive Simpson clonality was calculated by taking the square root of Simpson's diversity index across productive rearrangements. Held by TCRdb, this immuneACCESS table contains in-frame sequences only and omits some clones. Under half of the omission traces to an unresolved V gene where checked; the cause of the rest is unknown. The V and J calls and clone size were taken over from that table, and D and trimming were inferred from the DNA. The sample table records over 150,000 clones; 60% to 85% of these occur just once. The ten most abundant clones make up around 8.1% of the sample.

What the research found in general, with its limitations: The amount of clinical and demographic metadata varied by source and participant and was provided uncurated.

This sequence was found in a man aged 55 to 70 with acute or convalescent COVID-19. Sequenced material: peripheral blood. This receptor chain uses TRBV11-2 and TRBJ2-2, and 13 junction bases match TRBD2. The nucleotide sequence is given as TGTGCCAGCAGCTTAACCACTAGCGGGGGGGCTACCGGGGAGCTGTTTTTT. This translates into CASSLTTSGGATGELFF. Reference TRBV11-2 and TRBJ2-2 proteins supply the regions before and after the CDR3; the full variable domain is: EAGVAQSPRYKIIEKRQSVAFWCNPISGHATLYWYQQILGQGPKLLIQFQNNGVVDDSQLPKDRFSAERLKGVDSTLKIQPAKLEDSAVYLCASSLTTSGGATGELFFGEGSRLTVL.